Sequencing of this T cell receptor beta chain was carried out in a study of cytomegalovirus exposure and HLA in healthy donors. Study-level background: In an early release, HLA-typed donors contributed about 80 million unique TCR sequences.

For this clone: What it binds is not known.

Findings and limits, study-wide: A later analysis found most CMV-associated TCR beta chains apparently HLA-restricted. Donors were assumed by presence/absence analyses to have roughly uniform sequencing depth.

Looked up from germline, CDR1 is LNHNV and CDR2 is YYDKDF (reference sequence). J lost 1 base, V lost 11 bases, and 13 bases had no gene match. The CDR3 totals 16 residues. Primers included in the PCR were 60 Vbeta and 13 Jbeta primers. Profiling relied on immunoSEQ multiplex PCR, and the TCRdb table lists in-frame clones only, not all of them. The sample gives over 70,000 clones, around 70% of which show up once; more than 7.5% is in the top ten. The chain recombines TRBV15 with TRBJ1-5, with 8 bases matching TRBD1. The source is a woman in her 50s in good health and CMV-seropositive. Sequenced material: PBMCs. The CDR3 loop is CASKQSQGASNQPQHF. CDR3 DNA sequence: TGTGCCTCCAAGCAGAGCCAGGGGGCGAGCAATCAGCCCCAGCATTTT. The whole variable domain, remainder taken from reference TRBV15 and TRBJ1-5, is DAMVIQNPRYQVTQFGKPVTLSCSQTLNHNVMYWYQQKSSQAPKLLFHYYDKDFNNEADTPDNFQSRRPNTSFCFLDIRSPGLGDTAMYLCASKQSQGASNQPQHFGDGTRLSIL.